This T cell receptor (beta chain) was retrieved from a study of OX40 agonist ivuxolimab in advanced cancers. Turning to the overall study: Ivuxolimab was an agonistic, fully human IgG2 monoclonal antibody directed against OX40 (CD134), a costimulatory receptor. Intravenous ivuxolimab was administered to patients every 2 weeks at six dose levels: 0.01, 0.1, 0.3, 1.5, 3 and 10 mg/kg. Among the 52 dose-escalation patients, some 20 had hepatocellular carcinoma, about 15 melanoma, 9 renal cell carcinoma and 9 head and neck cancer. The dose-escalation cohort was about 83% male with a mean age of approximately 59 years, ranging from roughly 20 to 80. Prior anti-PD-1, anti-PD-L1 or anti-CTLA-4 therapy was permitted, and checkpoint inhibitors had been received by 40% to 50% of dose-escalation patients. Partial responses were achieved by three dose-escalation patients, of whom one had hepatocellular carcinoma and two had cutaneous melanoma. Peripheral TCRbeta sequencing was intended to test whether TCR sequence diversity was altered and clonal T-cell expansion was caused by ivuxolimab. The paper reports the monotherapy dose-escalation portion (N of about 50 patients) of the phase I ivuxolimab trial.

Study-level results and caveats: In the 0.1-3.0 mg/kg groups, partial responders had among the lowest normalized peripheral clonal expansion, particularly in CD8+ T cells. The antigen specificity of the peripheral T cells that underwent clonal expansion was not determined. At doses of 0.1 to 3.0 mg/kg, clonal expansion of both CD4+ and CD8+ blood T cells was observed from baseline to week 6. Low levels of normalized T-cell clonal expansion were also seen in some patients who did not respond. After ivuxolimab, expanded clones were on average more numerous among CD8+ T cells than among CD4+ T cells.

Of note for this clone: The specificity of this receptor is unknown. It has no much larger one-base neighbor in the sample; base qualities were not kept.

To sequence the TCRbeta CDR3 region, genomic DNA was isolated from the sorted cells. TCRbeta CDR3 regions were sequenced using the immunoSEQ Assay. What TCRdb holds here is the immuneACCESS table cut down to in-frame rearrangements. Part of the clones is not present; checked against another copy, under half of the missing clones reflect an unresolved V gene, and the others are unexplained. This sample gives fewer than 85,000 clones in total; more than 75% of them show up just once. The ten largest clonotypes hold under 0.85% of the sample. V ends up 3 bases short and J 2 bases short, with an unmatched junction base count of 5. Reading the germline V gene gives CDR1 MDHEN and CDR2 SYDVKM. From the cysteine up to the phenylalanine, the CDR3 has a length of 17 residues. Of all the DNA, just the CDR3 is kept, 51 bases in frame from base 1. Patients with autoimmune disease history or receiving systemic immunosuppression were excluded from the trial. Peripheral blood for TCR sequencing was drawn from every dose cohort at baseline, at cycle 4 day 1 and at cycle 7 day 1. The samples were taken from a phase I, first-in-human, multicenter, open-label dose-escalation trial of ivuxolimab. Adults with locally advanced or metastatic melanoma, renal cell, hepatocellular, or head and neck squamous cell carcinoma were enrolled in the trial. Before TCR sequencing, CD4+ T cells and CD8+ T cells from peripheral blood were sorted into separate populations.

This sequence was found in an adult with an advanced solid tumor such as melanoma, head and neck, liver or kidney cancer. The material was CD4+ or CD8+ T cells sorted from blood, obtained in a trial of the OX40 agonist ivuxolimab. The chain employs TRBV28 and TRBJ2-3, with TRBD2 identical over 13 junction bases. Read as DNA, the sequence is TGTGCCAGCAGTTTTCTCGGGACTAGCGGGAACACAGATACGCAGTATTTT. This encodes CASSFLGTSGNTDTQYF.